These 32 T cell receptor beta chains came from one sample sequenced in a study of spatial heterogeneity in lung cancer. The time point was: blood at routine non-recurrence follow-up after resection. Sequencing covered unsorted whole RNA taken from tumor, nontumor lung or frozen PBMC. TCRdb re-called the 5' RACE reads through MiXCR, storing one row per CDR3 protein. This table holds some 54,000 distinct CDR3 sequences, 6.5% to 7.5% found once. The specimen comprised PBMCs, sampled at follow-up. Source of these receptors: a female donor with early-stage non-small cell lung cancer.

This chain connects TRBV5-1 to TRBJ1-1; unclear D gene. Germline CDR1 is SGHRS and CDR2 is YFSETQ. This CDR3 region has 13 residues. V was trimmed by 3 bases and J by 7 bases, leaving 13 bases between them. Here the CDR3 reads CASSSVVHDEAFF. DNA for the CDR3: TGCGCCAGCAGCTCGGTAGTCCATGATGAAGCTTTCTTT. The full variable domain, completed using reference TRBV5-1 and TRBJ1-1, is KAGVTQTPRYLIKTRGQQVTLSCSPISGHRSVSWYQQTPGQGLQFLFEYFSETQRNKGNFPGRFSGRQFSNSRSEMNVSTLELGDSALYLCASSSVVHDEAFFGQGTRLTVV.

This clonotype was seen at least ten times. The chain links TRBV20-1 to TRBJ1-2; 7 bases line up with TRBD1. V lost 0 bases, J lost 4 bases, and 8 bases stayed unmatched. The CDR3 sequence is 15 residues long. The germline V gene has CDR1 DFQATT and CDR2 SNEGSKA (reference sequence). The CDR3 DNA is TGCAGTGCTAGAGACACAACCGGGACAGTCTATGGCTACACCTTC. Translating it yields CSARDTTGTVYGYTF.

This clonotype was observed many times. The chain has TRBV9 and TRBJ1-2, with D perhaps TRBD1 (5 bases). The CDR3 totals 17 residues. V gave up 0 bases and J gave up 7 bases, with 22 bases separating them. Germline V gene sequence: CDR1 SGDLS, CDR2 YYNGEE. CDR3 amino acids: CASSVGAGGTQGPGYTF. The CDR3 coding sequence is TGTGCCAGCAGCGTAGGGGCTGGAGGGACCCAAGGACCTGGCTACACCTTC. The full variable domain, in which reference TRBV9 and TRBJ1-2 provide the parts outside the CDR3, is DSGVTQTPKHLITATGQRVTLRCSPRSGDLSVYWYQQSLDQGLQFLIQYYNGEERAKGNILERFSAQQFPDLHSELNLSSLELGDSALYFCASSVGAGGTQGPGYTFGSGTRLTVV.

This clonotype was seen many times. The rearrangement joins TRBV7-2 to TRBJ2-3; 13 bases line up with TRBD2. Germline loops: CDR1 SGHTA, CDR2 FQGNSA. After removal of 5 bases from V and 5 bases from J, the junction contained 7 bases not matched to a gene. This CDR3 comprises 16 residues. CDR3 coding DNA: TGTGCCAGCAGCGCAACTAGCGGGGGGGCCATAGATACGCAGTATTTT. This sequence encodes CASSATSGGAIDTQYF.

There are many counts of this clonotype. The chain has TRBV5-1 and TRBJ2-1; TRBD1 might be the D (5 bases). V was pared by 3 bases and J by 8 bases, with 15 bases between. Per germline, CDR1 SGHRS and CDR2 YFSETQ. This CDR3 has 14 residues. In nucleotides, the CDR3 is TGCGCCAGCAGCTCAAGACAGCCGGTTGATGAGCAGTTCTTC. Its protein is CASSSRQPVDEQFF.

In regard to this clonotype: The junction differs from germline at one of its ends, possibly a read error. The chain links TRBV10-3 to TRBJ2-1; no clear D. Looked up from germline, CDR1 is ENHRY and CDR2 is SYGVKD. The CDR3 is 13 amino acids. The CDR3 spells CAISESPRNGQFF. The DNA for the CDR3 is TGTGCCATCAGTGAGAGCCCTCGAAATGGGCAGTTCTTC.

This clonotype has ten or more counts. V is TRBV7-9 and J is TRBJ1-2, with D possibly TRBD1 on 6 matching bases. Per the germline V gene, CDR1 is SEHNR and CDR2 is FQNEAQ (reference sequence). CDR3 length equals 13 residues. The germline V and J ends were trimmed by 2 bases and 4 bases, with 8 bases remaining between them. CDR3 coding DNA: TGTGCCAGCAGCTTAAGGGGGGCCTATGGCTACACCTTC. It codes for CASSLRGAYGYTF.

This clonotype was found many times. The chain has TRBV7-2 and TRBJ2-6; D is undetermined. This CDR3 has 14 amino acids. V was shortened by 7 bases and J by 12 bases, with 19 bases between the two germline ends. Per germline, CDR1 SGHTA and CDR2 FQGNSA. CDR3 region: CASTPGLYNGVLTF. In DNA, the CDR3 is TGTGCCAGCACCCCCGGGCTGTATAACGGCGTCCTGACTTTC.

In its sample, this clonotype was seen many times. The V call is TRBV6-5, the J call TRBJ1-1; a weak D match, TRBD1 (6 bases). CDR1 and CDR2 from the germline V gene are MNHEY and SVGAGI. This CDR3 region has 14 residues. V was clipped by 10 bases and J by 4 bases, with 19 bases between them. As DNA, the CDR3 is TGTGCCACCGCAGTTATATTGGGGGCCACTGAAGCTTTCTTT. Amino acid sequence: CATAVILGATEAFF.

This clonotype was picked up many times. The chain joins TRBV29-1 to TRBJ2-5, with unresolved D. Looked up from germline, CDR1 is SQVTM and CDR2 is ANQGSEA. Trimming pared 0 bases from V and 5 bases from J, leaving 7 bases between. The CDR3 has 12 amino acids. CDR3 residues: CSVEDSGETQYF. Here the CDR3 DNA reads TGCAGCGTTGAAGACTCCGGGGAGACCCAGTACTTC.

In this sample, this clonotype turned up many times. The chain employs TRBV7-8 and TRBJ2-1; TRBD2 matches at 8 bases. Germline V gene sequence: CDR1 SGHVS, CDR2 FQNEAQ. The CDR3 runs 14 residues. The J segment lost 6 bases and the V segment lost 3 bases, leaving 4 bases of the junction unmatched. CDR3 in amino acids: CASSFWTSRNEQFF. The CDR3 bases are TGTGCCAGCAGCTTCTGGACTAGCCGCAATGAGCAGTTCTTC.

The chain links TRBV20-1 to TRBJ2-7; D gene unclear. Germline V gives CDR1 DFQATT, CDR2 SNEGSKA (reference sequence). The length of the CDR3 is 12 residues. V was clipped by 4 bases and J by 3 bases, with 10 bases between them. The CDR3 nucleotides are TGCAGTGCTAATCCGGGCCTCTACGAGCAGTACTTC. Its protein is CSANPGLYEQYF.

With respect to this clonotype: This clone may be a read error of a much larger clone one base away. The chain couples TRBV10-2 to TRBJ1-1, with D uncertain. V was trimmed by 4 bases and J by 6 bases, leaving 18 bases between them. Per germline, CDR1 WSHSY and CDR2 SAAADI. The CDR3 loop spans 15 amino acids. This CDR3 reads CASSGARAQDAEAFF. As DNA, the CDR3 is TGCGCCAGCAGTGGAGCAAGGGCGCAGGACGCTGAAGCTTTCTTT.

The CDR3 spells CASSSPDRAYEQYF. CDR3 in DNA: TGTGCCAGCAGCTCGCCGGACAGGGCCTACGAGCAGTACTTC. The rearrangement uses TRBV7-9 and TRBJ2-7, with 8 bases matching TRBD1. CDR3 length: 14 amino acids. Germline loops: CDR1 SEHNR, CDR2 FQNEAQ (reference sequence). J was trimmed by 2 bases and V by 4 bases; bases with no gene match: 4.

The V and J genes are TRBV18 and TRBJ2-5; D call uncertain. Germline CDR1 KGHSH, CDR2 LQKENI. V was shortened by 3 bases and J by 5 bases, with 16 bases between the two germline ends. This CDR3 comprises 15 residues. In DNA, the CDR3 is TGTGCCAGCTCACCGGCAGCCACCCAACCGGAGACCCAGTACTTC. This translates into CASSPAATQPETQYF.

The gene calls are TRBV20-1 and TRBJ1-5, with no clear D. Trimming removed 3 bases from V and 0 bases from J, with 9 bases in between. The length of the CDR3 is 14 residues. The germline gives CDR1 DFQATT, CDR2 SNEGSKA (reference sequence). CDR3 bases: TGCAGTGCTAGGTATAGGGATAGCAATCAGCCCCAGCATTTT. This translates into CSARYRDSNQPQHF.

V and J are TRBV12-3 or TRBV12-4 and TRBJ2-7; TRBD2 aligns across 7 bases. The CDR3 covers 14 residues. Losses at the gene ends were 7 bases for V and 6 bases for J; bases not matched to a gene: 12. CDR3 loop: CASTLGGGRREQYF. The CDR3 DNA reads TGTGCCAGCACCCTAGGCGGGGGACGTCGCGAGCAGTACTTC.

This clonotype was detected a few times. CDR3 sequence: CASSLDFQRGTKETQYF. The CDR3 bases are TGTGCCAGCAGCTTAGATTTCCAGCGGGGGACCAAAGAGACCCAGTACTTC. V is TRBV11-2 and J is TRBJ2-5, with 8 bases lining up with TRBD2. The CDR3 has 17 residues. Germline V lookup: CDR1 SGHAT, CDR2 FQNNGV. With 0 bases clipped from V and 3 bases from J, the junction kept 9 bases outside the gene matches.

This chain uses TRBV14 with TRBJ2-3; 7 positions match TRBD2. The trim removed 8 bases at V and 11 bases at J, leaving 7 bases unmatched. The CDR3 extends over 11 amino acids. Germline V gene data show CDR1 as SGHDN and CDR2 as FVKESK. CDR3 sequence (DNA): TGTGCCAGCGGAGCGGGGAATTTGCAGTATTTT. Its translation is CASGAGNLQYF.

This rearrangement joins TRBV2 to TRBJ2-5; D gene unclear. V was trimmed by 7 bases and J by 3 bases, leaving 6 bases between them. Germline-derived CDR1 and CDR2 are SNHLY and FYNNEI. This CDR3 contains 11 residues. This CDR3 reads CASKLKETQYF. In DNA, the CDR3 is TGTGCCAGCAAGTTAAAAGAGACCCAGTACTTC.

In this sample, this clonotype turned up many times. The chain couples TRBV18 to TRBJ2-5; possible D gene TRBD1, 6 bases. The CDR3 covers 15 residues. The V end was cut by 5 bases, the J end by 4 bases, with 17 bases between. Looked up from germline, CDR1 is KGHSH and CDR2 is LQKENI. This CDR3 is CASSYPSGAIETQYF. As DNA, the CDR3 is TGTGCCAGCTCATACCCTTCAGGGGCGATAGAGACCCAGTACTTC.

The chain is built from TRBV7-7 and TRBJ2-3; tentatively, D is TRBD1 (5 bases). The V end lost 3 bases, the J end lost 8 bases, and 12 bases lay between the germline ends. Per germline, CDR1 SSHAT and CDR2 FNYEAQ (reference sequence). This CDR3 has 13 amino acids. CDR3 DNA: TGTGCCAGCAGCTTCGGACACACTGGTACGCAGTATTTT. Protein product: CASSFGHTGTQYF.

This clonotype was picked up many times. The chain links TRBV9 to TRBJ1-1, with TRBD1 as a possible D gene (6 bases). The CDR3 is made up of 14 amino acids. Germline lookup yields CDR1 SGDLS and CDR2 YYNGEE. V dropped 0 bases and J dropped 1 base, with 7 bases sitting between them. As DNA, the CDR3 is TGTGCCAGCAGCGTAGCAGGGGCGAACACTGAAGCTTTCTTT. Translation gives CASSVAGANTEAFF. The full variable domain, with the rest looked up from reference TRBV9 and TRBJ1-1, is DSGVTQTPKHLITATGQRVTLRCSPRSGDLSVYWYQQSLDQGLQFLIQYYNGEERAKGNILERFSAQQFPDLHSELNLSSLELGDSALYFCASSVAGANTEAFFGQGTRLTVV.

At least ten counts were recorded for this clonotype. This chain connects TRBV5-1 to TRBJ2-2; D not resolved. Trimming pared 4 bases from V and 4 bases from J, leaving 11 bases between. The CDR3 spans 14 residues. Germline V gene data show CDR1 as SGHRS and CDR2 as YFSETQ. The CDR3 DNA reads as TGCGCCAGCAGCCTGACACGGCTCACCGGGGAGCTGTTTTTT. Its translation: CASSLTRLTGELFF.

This clonotype appeared a few times. The chain carries TRBV7-2 and TRBJ1-1; maybe TRBD1 (5 bases). This CDR3 has 14 residues. The ends were cut back, 5 bases at V and 5 bases at J, with 15 bases in the middle. CDR1 is SGHTA and CDR2 is FQGNSA in the germline V gene. CDR3 DNA sequence: TGTGCCAGCAGCCTGACCGGGGCTGAAACTGAAGCTTTCTTT. Residues: CASSLTGAETEAFF.

This clonotype was detected many times. V is TRBV15 and J is TRBJ2-7; no clear D gene. V lost 0 bases to trimming and J lost 3 bases, with 6 bases between them. In germline, CDR1 is LNHNV, CDR2 YYDKDF (reference sequence). This CDR3 comprises 13 residues. The CDR3 DNA reads TGTGCCACCAGCAGAGACGCCTTCTACGAGCAGTACTTC. It specifies CATSRDAFYEQYF.

CDR3 sequence: CASSEVGDTQYF. The CDR3 nucleotides are TGTGCCAGCAGTGAAGTGGGAGATACGCAGTATTTT. The rearrangement joins TRBV6-1 to TRBJ2-3; D is unclear. Trimming pared 1 base from V and 5 bases from J, leaving 4 bases between. From germline, CDR1 is MNHNS and CDR2 SASEGT. The CDR3 sequence is 12 residues long.

This clonotype has only a few counts. The J gene is TRBJ1-1, the V gene TRBV5-1; D ambiguous. This CDR3 contains 13 residues. CDR1 and CDR2 (germline): SGHRS, YFSETQ. The ends were cut back, 0 bases at V and 0 bases at J, with 3 bases in the middle. DNA for the CDR3: TGCGCCAGCAGCTTGGTTCTGAACACTGAAGCTTTCTTT. It codes for CASSLVLNTEAFF.

This sequence joins TRBV12-3 or TRBV12-4 and TRBJ2-1, with D perhaps matching TRBD1 (5 bases). Trimming shortened V by 2 bases and J by 7 bases, and 15 bases separated the two germline ends. This CDR3 is 15 amino acids long. This CDR3 is CASSLWAGSGNEQFF. DNA for the CDR3: TGTGCCAGCAGTTTATGGGCAGGGTCAGGGAATGAGCAGTTCTTC.

This clonotype was seen repeatedly, ten times or more. This chain connects TRBV20-1 to TRBJ2-3; either TRBD1 or TRBD2 may supply D (5 bases each). Germline values: CDR1 DFQATT, CDR2 SNEGSKA (reference sequence). V lost 4 bases to trimming and J lost 5 bases, with 19 bases between them. This CDR3 is 15 amino acids long. The chain's CDR3 is CSATTPGRSIDTQYF. DNA of the CDR3: TGCAGTGCTACAACCCCGGGACGTTCAATAGATACGCAGTATTTT.

This clonotype was counted a few times. This rearrangement joins TRBV6-5 to TRBJ1-4; 9 nucleotides agree with TRBD1. CDR1 and CDR2 from the germline V gene are MNHEY and SVGAGI. The CDR3 length is 15 residues. The V and J ends lost 4 bases and 8 bases, in that order; junction bases with no gene match: 8. In DNA form, the CDR3 reads TGTGCCAGCAGTTCCCCGGGACAGGGTAGCGAAAAACTGTTTTTT. Translation: CASSSPGQGSEKLFF.

This clonotype was detected a few times. The chain uses TRBV12-3 or TRBV12-4 and TRBJ1-3, with D maybe TRBD1 (6 bases). The CDR3 totals 17 residues. V shed 9 bases and J shed 0 bases, with 21 bases lying between them. The CDR3 coding sequence is TGTGCCAGTGGAAGAGGCGGGCAGGGGCTCTCTGGAAACACCATATATTTT. It specifies CASGRGGQGLSGNTIYF.